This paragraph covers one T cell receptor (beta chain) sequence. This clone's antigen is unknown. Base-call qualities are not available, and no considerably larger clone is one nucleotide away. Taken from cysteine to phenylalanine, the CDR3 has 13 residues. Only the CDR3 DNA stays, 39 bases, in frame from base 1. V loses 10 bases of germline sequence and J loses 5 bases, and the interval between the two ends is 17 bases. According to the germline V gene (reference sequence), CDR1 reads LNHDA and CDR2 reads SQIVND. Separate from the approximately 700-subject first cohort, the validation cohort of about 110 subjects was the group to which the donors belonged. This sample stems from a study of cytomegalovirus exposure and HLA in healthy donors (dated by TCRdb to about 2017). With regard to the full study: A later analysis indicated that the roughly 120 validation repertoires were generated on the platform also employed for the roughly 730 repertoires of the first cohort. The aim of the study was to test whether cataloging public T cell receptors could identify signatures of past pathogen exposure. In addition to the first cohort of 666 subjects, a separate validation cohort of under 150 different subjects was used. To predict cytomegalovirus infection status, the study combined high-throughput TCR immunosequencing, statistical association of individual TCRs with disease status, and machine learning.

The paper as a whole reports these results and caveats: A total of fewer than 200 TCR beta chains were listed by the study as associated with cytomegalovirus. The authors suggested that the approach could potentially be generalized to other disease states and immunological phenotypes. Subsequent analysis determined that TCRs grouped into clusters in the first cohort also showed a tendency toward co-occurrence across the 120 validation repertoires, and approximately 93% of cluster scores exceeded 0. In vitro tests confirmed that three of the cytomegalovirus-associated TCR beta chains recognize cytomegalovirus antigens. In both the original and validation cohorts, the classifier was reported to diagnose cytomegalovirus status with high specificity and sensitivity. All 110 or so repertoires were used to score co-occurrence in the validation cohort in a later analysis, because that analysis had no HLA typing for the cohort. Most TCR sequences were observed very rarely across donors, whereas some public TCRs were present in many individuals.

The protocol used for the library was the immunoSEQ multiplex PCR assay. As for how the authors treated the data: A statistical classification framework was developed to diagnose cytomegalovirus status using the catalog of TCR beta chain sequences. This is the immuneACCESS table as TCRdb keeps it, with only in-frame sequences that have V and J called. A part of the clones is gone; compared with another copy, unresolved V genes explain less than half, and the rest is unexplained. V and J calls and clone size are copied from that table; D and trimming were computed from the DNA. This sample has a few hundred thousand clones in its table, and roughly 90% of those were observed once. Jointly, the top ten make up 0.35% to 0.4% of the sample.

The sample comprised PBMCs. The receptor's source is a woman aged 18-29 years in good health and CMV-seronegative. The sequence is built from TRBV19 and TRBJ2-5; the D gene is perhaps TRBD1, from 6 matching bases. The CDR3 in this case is CATGQLIGETQYF. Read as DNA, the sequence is TGTGCCACCGGACAGCTCATTGGGGAGACCCAGTACTTC.